The sample holds one count of the clone carrying this T cell receptor beta chain. Its specificity is unknown. The assay was immunoSEQ multiplex PCR, and TCRdb's table has in-frame clones only and misses some. This table has 95,000 to 100,000 clones, about 86% appearing once. Germline CDR1 reads SEHNR; CDR2 reads FQNEAQ (reference sequence). The CDR3 has 14 amino acids. V lost 7 bases, J lost 4 bases, and 16 bases lay in between. This sample is drawn from a study of T cell responses to AZD1222 COVID-19 vaccine. Findings of the study overall: Vaccine-associated CD4 TCRs ranged over spike, dominating at 160-218 and 743-854. After two AZD1222 doses, spike-specific TCR breadth and depth rose versus day 0.

The TCR comes from an adult in good health. This material consisted of peripheral blood, taken on day 0 of AZD1222 vaccination. The V and J genes are TRBV7-9 and TRBJ1-2; tentative D call: TRBD1 (5 bases). In DNA, the CDR3 is TGTGCCAGCACCGCCGGGGGGAGGGGCTATGGCTACACCTTC. Translated, it gives CASTAGGRGYGYTF.